The 31 T cell receptor beta chains listed next were all sequenced from one sample in a study of long-term antiretroviral therapy in people with HIV. Samples were assayed with immunoSEQ v3.0 at survey level. Only in-frame clones appear in the TCRdb table, and some are missing; sequencing was by immunoSEQ multiplex PCR. This repertoire shows tens of thousands of clones, nearly 95% found once; its top ten account for approximately 2.5%. The sample in question was unsorted PBMCs, obtained 3.7 years after starting antiretroviral therapy. The source of these receptors is a woman aged 45-60 years with HIV.

The rearrangement joins TRBV4-2 to TRBJ2-2; D not certain. This CDR3 has 16 amino acids. V gave up 0 bases and J gave up 5 bases, with 13 bases separating them. Germline values: CDR1 LGHNA, CDR2 YNFKEQ. Written as DNA, the CDR3 is TGTGCCAGCAGCCAAGAAGTGGGATCGCAAACCGGGGAGCTGTTTTTT. Amino acids: CASSQEVGSQTGELFF.

This chain uses TRBV27 with TRBJ2-5; no clear D gene. V lost 2 bases and J 4 bases, leaving 11 bases between the germline ends. Per the germline V gene, CDR1 is MNHEY and CDR2 is SMNVEV (reference sequence). This CDR3 is built from 14 residues. CDR3 residues: CASSLVGLGETQYF. DNA of the CDR3: TGTGCCAGCAGTTTAGTAGGGCTGGGAGAGACCCAGTACTTC.

The rearrangement uses TRBV7-3 and TRBJ2-5, with D perhaps given as TRBD1 or TRBD2 (5 bases each). In germline, CDR1 is SGHTA, CDR2 FQGTGA. V was trimmed by 0 bases and J by 4 bases, leaving 6 bases between them. This CDR3 spans 13 amino acids. The CDR3 region is CASSLTGAETQYF. The DNA for the CDR3 is TGTGCCAGCAGCTTAACCGGGGCAGAGACCCAGTACTTC.

The V call is TRBV7-2, the J call TRBJ2-7; TRBD1 aligns across 10 bases. Germline V lookup: CDR1 SGHTA, CDR2 FQGNSA. This CDR3 contains 14 residues. With V trimmed by 5 bases and J by 2 bases, 3 bases remained unmatched. The CDR3 region is CASSLGQGAYEQYF. The CDR3 nucleotides read TGTGCCAGCAGCCTTGGACAGGGGGCCTACGAGCAGTACTTC.

V is TRBV11-1 and J is TRBJ1-1; possibly TRBD1 for D (5 bases). Germline CDR1 SGHAT, CDR2 FQDESV (reference sequence). V lost 5 bases and J lost 2, with 9 bases in between. The CDR3 loop spans 13 amino acids. CDR3 loop: CASSRTRNTEAFF. CDR3 in DNA: TGTGCCAGCAGCAGGACAAGAAACACTGAAGCTTTCTTT.

This rearrangement joins TRBV5-1 to TRBJ1-5, with TRBD1 as a possible D gene (6 bases). Per germline, CDR1 SGHRS and CDR2 YFSETQ. The CDR3 has 15 residues. Trimming took off 4 bases at V and 4 bases at J, with 15 bases between the two ends. This chain's CDR3 is CASSLSGGGNQPQHF. Written as DNA, the CDR3 is TGCGCCAGCAGCCTTTCCGGAGGGGGAAATCAGCCCCAGCATTTT.

This sequence joins TRBV4-1 and TRBJ2-7; 12 nucleotides align to TRBD1. Germline CDR1 reads MGHRA; CDR2 reads YSYEKL. This CDR3 contains 15 residues. V dropped 3 bases and J dropped 5; count of bases not matched to a gene: 5. For the CDR3, the DNA is TGCGCCAGCAGCCATCCGGGACAGGGGGCGAACGAGCAGTACTTC. Its protein product is CASSHPGQGANEQYF.

This chain connects TRBV19 to TRBJ2-6; unclear D gene. The CDR3 has 14 amino acids. Germline V gene lookup returns CDR1 LNHDA and CDR2 SQIVND (reference sequence). V lost 5 bases and J lost 0, with 5 bases in between. In DNA form, the CDR3 reads TGTGCCAGTAGTGAAAACTCTGGGGCCAACGTCCTGACTTTC. Protein product: CASSENSGANVLTF.

The chain uses TRBV6-6 and TRBJ1-2; the D gene is possibly TRBD1 (5 bases). Germline V gene sequence: CDR1 MNHNY, CDR2 SVGAGI (reference sequence). V dropped 4 bases and J dropped 0 bases, with 9 bases sitting between them. This CDR3 has 14 residues. CDR3 sequence: CASSLDISNYGYTF. The CDR3 DNA reads as TGTGCCAGCAGTTTGGACATCTCTAACTATGGCTACACCTTC.

This chain links TRBV14 with TRBJ2-5; 8 nucleotides line up with TRBD1. Trimming took 1 base from V and 5 from J; bases not matched to a gene: 6. The germline V gene has CDR1 SGHDN and CDR2 FVKESK. This CDR3 spans 15 amino acids. The CDR3 region is CASSQAGQGSETQYF. CDR3 DNA sequence: TGTGCCAGCAGCCAAGCAGGACAGGGATCCGAGACCCAGTACTTC.

The chain has TRBV9 and TRBJ2-7; D call uncertain. CDR1 and CDR2 from the germline V gene are SGDLS and YYNGEE. The CDR3 is made up of 14 amino acids. Trimming stripped 0 bases from V and 4 bases from J, with 11 bases between. The CDR3 DNA reads as TGTGCCAGCAGCGTAGAGCCAGGTTGGTACGAGCAGTACTTC. This encodes CASSVEPGWYEQYF.

The chain has TRBV4-1 and TRBJ2-6; D is unresolved. This CDR3 spans 15 amino acids. V lost 0 bases and J 0 bases, leaving 3 bases between the germline ends. Germline CDR1 reads MGHRA; CDR2 reads YSYEKL. Here the CDR3 DNA reads TGCGCCAGCAGCCAAGACAGCTCTGGGGCCAACGTCCTGACTTTC. Amino acids: CASSQDSSGANVLTF.

The chain is built from TRBV27 and TRBJ2-1; TRBD2 agrees at 11 bases. Unmatched junction bases numbered 1, after V lost 1 base and J lost 2 bases. The germline V gene encodes CDR1 MNHEY and CDR2 SMNVEV (reference sequence). This CDR3 region has 16 residues. CDR3 loop: CASSLYSGGAYNEQFF. The CDR3 DNA sequence: TGTGCCAGCAGTTTATATAGCGGGGGGGCCTACAATGAGCAGTTCTTC.

The chain links TRBV7-6 to TRBJ2-7; 8 nucleotides match TRBD2. The CDR3 contains 16 residues. V trimming: 0 bases; J trimming: 3 bases; junction bases outside the gene matches: 7. In germline, CDR1 is SGHVS, CDR2 FNYEAQ. The chain's CDR3 is CASSLARGATLYEQYF. In nucleotides, the CDR3 is TGTGCCAGCAGCTTAGCGCGGGGGGCGACTCTCTACGAGCAGTACTTC. The variable domain in full, completed from reference TRBV7-6 and TRBJ2-7, reads GAGVSQSPRYKVTKRGQDVALRCDPISGHVSLYWYRQALGQGPEFLTYFNYEAQQDKSGLPNDRFSAERPEGSISTLTIQRTEQRDSAMYRCASSLARGATLYEQYFGPGTRLTVT.

V is TRBV15 and J is TRBJ1-3; D not certain. V lost 5 bases, J lost 3 bases, and 11 bases lay in between. The germline V gene has CDR1 LNHNV and CDR2 YYDKDF (reference sequence). CDR3 length equals 14 residues. This CDR3 is CATSQDTYGNTIYF. The CDR3 DNA reads as TGTGCCACCAGCCAAGATACCTATGGAAACACCATATATTTT.

This rearrangement joins TRBV21-1 to TRBJ1-1; the table calls TRBD1, which could not be checked here. TRBV21-1 is noted as a pseudogene. This CDR3 has 20 amino acids. CDR3 amino acids: CASSKYLYRRGRSVGTEAFF. The CDR3 coding sequence is TGTGCCAGCAGCAAGTATCTTTACCGGAGGGGGCGATCAGTGGGAACTGAAGCTTTCTTT.

This clone showed up just once. The chain links TRBV4-1 to TRBJ1-5; D gene uncertain. CDR1 MGHRA and CDR2 YSYEKL come from the germline V gene. The V end was cut by 0 bases, the J end by 1 base, with 10 bases between. The CDR3 extends over 16 amino acids. CDR3: CASSQDKGISNQPQHF. CDR3 DNA: TGCGCCAGCAGCCAAGATAAAGGGATAAGCAATCAGCCCCAGCATTTT.

The V gene is TRBV30, the J gene TRBJ1-4; D remains ambiguous. The V and J ends lost 1 base and 8 bases respectively, with 8 bases between them. The CDR3 has 12 amino acids. In germline, CDR1 is GTSNPN, CDR2 SVGIG (reference sequence). The CDR3 DNA follows: TGTGCCTGGAGTGAACGTTCGGAAAAACTGTTTTTT. This translates into CAWSERSEKLFF.

This clone has more than one count but fewer than ten. This chain uses TRBV6-1 with TRBJ2-7, with 8 bases aligning to TRBD2. The CDR3 has 13 residues. In germline, CDR1 is MNHNS, CDR2 SASEGT. The J segment lost 2 bases and the V segment lost 4 bases, leaving 1 base of the junction unmatched. CDR3 loop: CASSGGLAYEQYF. DNA of the CDR3: TGTGCCAGCAGTGGGGGACTAGCCTACGAGCAGTACTTC.

The rearrangement joins TRBV6-5 to TRBJ1-2, with a weak D call TRBD1 (5 bases). Trimming removed 5 bases from V and 2 bases from J, with 9 bases in between. The CDR3 is 13 residues long. The germline gives CDR1 MNHEY, CDR2 SVGAGI. The CDR3 sequence: CASSAQGNYGYTF. The CDR3 DNA reads as TGTGCCAGCAGTGCCCAGGGAAACTATGGCTACACCTTC.

This clone has only one observation. This chain uses TRBV7-9 with TRBJ2-3; 10 bases match TRBD2. This CDR3 spans 19 amino acids. V lost 2 bases, J lost 2 bases, and 13 bases stayed unmatched. Looked up from germline, CDR1 is SEHNR and CDR2 is FQNEAQ (reference sequence). The CDR3 is CASSLFFSGTSVNTDTQYF. As DNA, the CDR3 is TGTGCCAGCAGCTTATTTTTCTCGGGGACTAGCGTAAACACAGATACGCAGTATTTT.

The gene calls are TRBV30 and TRBJ2-7; D may correspond to TRBD1 or TRBD2 (5 bases each). V was clipped by 0 bases and J by 3 bases, with 18 bases between them. The CDR3 is 16 amino acids. Germline V lookup: CDR1 GTSNPN, CDR2 SVGIG (reference sequence). The chain's CDR3 is CAWSVLLPRDHYEQYF. CDR3 nucleotide sequence: TGTGCCTGGAGTGTACTCCTTCCTAGGGACCACTACGAGCAGTACTTC.

V and J are TRBV6-1 and TRBJ1-2; no clear D. V was clipped by 4 bases and J by 4 bases, with 13 bases between them. Looked up from germline, CDR1 is MNHNS and CDR2 is SASEGT. CDR3 length: 14 amino acids. The CDR3: CASSADTGAYGYTF. The DNA of the CDR3 is TGTGCCAGCAGTGCTGACACCGGCGCCTATGGCTACACCTTC.

The chain employs TRBV2 and TRBJ1-2, with TRBD1 matching over 8 bases. This CDR3 contains 16 residues. The junction had 11 bases not matched to a gene; V was cut back by 5 bases and J by 3 bases. Germline V gives CDR1 SNHLY, CDR2 FYNNEI. The CDR3 reads CASSNFQGAMDYGYTF. The CDR3 DNA reads TGTGCCAGCAGTAACTTTCAGGGGGCCATGGACTATGGCTACACCTTC.

The chain recombines TRBV10-3 with TRBJ1-6; D is uncertain. CDR3 size: 12 residues. V was pared by 3 bases and J by 6 bases, with 3 bases between. Looked up from germline, CDR1 is ENHRY and CDR2 is SYGVKD. The CDR3 DNA reads TGTGCCATCAGTGACGGTAATTCACCCCTCCACTTT. This gives the protein CAISDGNSPLHF.

The V gene is TRBV7-6, the J gene TRBJ2-3; D is possibly TRBD1 or TRBD2 (6 bases each). Germline V lookup: CDR1 SGHVS, CDR2 FNYEAQ. Trimming left V 2 bases short and J 6 bases short, with 12 bases between. The CDR3 totals 14 residues. The CDR3 nucleotides read TGTGCCAGCAGCTTACTAGGGGGGAGTGATACGCAGTATTTT. This gives the protein CASSLLGGSDTQYF.

Details on this clone: At one boundary the junction diverges from the germline segment, which might be a read error. The DNA of the CDR3 is TGTGCTAGCAGCTTCCCGACAGACCGTTACACTGAAGCTTTCTTT. The encoded protein is CASSFPTDRYTEAFF. V is TRBV7-7 and J is TRBJ1-1, with D possibly matching TRBD1 (5 bases). The CDR3 runs to 15 residues. Germline values: CDR1 SSHAT, CDR2 FNYEAQ (reference sequence).

The table lists this clone with a count of one. The chain is built from TRBV11-1 and TRBJ1-6, with 8 bases lining up with TRBD1. Unmatched junction bases numbered 10, after V lost 4 bases and J lost 5 bases. This CDR3 is built from 17 residues. Germline CDR1 is SGHAT and CDR2 is FQDESV (reference sequence). CDR3 protein: CASSSPSGTGHNSPLHF. CDR3 DNA sequence: TGTGCCAGCAGCTCACCGTCCGGGACAGGCCATAATTCACCCCTCCACTTT.

The V and J genes are TRBV5-1 and TRBJ2-5; possible D gene TRBD2, 6 bases. Trimming took 4 bases from V and 10 from J, leaving 14 bases between them. Germline CDR1 reads SGHRS; CDR2 reads YFSETQ. This CDR3 has 12 residues. For the CDR3, the DNA is TGCGCCAGCAGCCGGGCGGAGGGAAACCAGTACTTC. It yields the protein CASSRAEGNQYF.

DNA for the CDR3: TGTGCCAGTGGAGGGACAGTCTCCTACGAGCAGTACTTC. Translated: CASGGTVSYEQYF. The chain combines TRBV19 with TRBJ2-7, with D possibly TRBD1 on 7 matching bases. This CDR3 region has 13 residues. Germline assignment: CDR1 LNHDA and CDR2 SQIVND (reference sequence). The ends were cut back, 8 bases at V and 0 bases at J, with 11 bases in the middle.

The genes are TRBV5-5 and TRBJ2-6; the match to TRBD1 covers 7 bases. Trimming removed 4 bases from V and 1 base from J; junction bases left unmatched: 11. The V gene's germline CDR1 is SGHKS and CDR2 YYEKEE (reference sequence). This CDR3 contains 18 residues. The CDR3 bases are TGTGCCAGCAGCGAGACAGGGTCGGCGCTTTCTGGGGCCAACGTCCTGACTTTC. Translated: CASSETGSALSGANVLTF.